These 23 T cell receptor beta chains were all obtained from the same sample, sequenced in a study of tumor-infiltrating lymphocytes in localized non-small cell lung cancer. Using immunoSEQ multiplex PCR, the repertoire was profiled, and TCRdb retains in-frame clones only, with some absent. The sample has 9,500 to 13,000 clones, around 76% seen once; the top ten hold under 20%. Sequenced sample: uninvolved lung tissue not adjacent to the tumor. These receptors were collected from a human donor with non-small cell lung cancer.

The chain uses TRBV7-2 and TRBJ1-1; D possibly corresponds to TRBD1 (5 bases). Germline loops: CDR1 SGHTA, CDR2 FQGNSA. Trimming removed 5 bases from V and 5 bases from J, with 18 bases in between. CDR3 size: 15 residues. In DNA, the CDR3 is TGTGCCAGCAGCCAGATAAACCGGGGGGGGACTGAAGCTTTCTTT. Translating it yields CASSQINRGGTEAFF.

This clone was recorded a few times. The V call is TRBV2, the J call TRBJ2-1; no reliable D call. The CDR3 is 11 residues long. The ends were cut back, 7 bases at V and 3 bases at J, with 4 bases in the middle. Germline-derived CDR1 and CDR2 are SNHLY and FYNNEI. CDR3 bases: TGTGCCAGCACCAACTACAATGAGCAGTTCTTC. It specifies CASTNYNEQFF.

The rearrangement links TRBV5-1 to TRBJ2-7; 9 nucleotides match TRBD2. Germline CDR1 reads SGHRS; CDR2 reads YFSETQ. The CDR3 is 16 residues long. V was clipped by 4 bases and J by 7 bases; unmatched bases: 15. The CDR3 region has the DNA TGCGCCAGCAGCCCAACCGGGGCGGGAGGGCGAAAAGAGCAGTACTTC. Translating gives CASSPTGAGGRKEQYF.

This chain connects TRBV4-3 to TRBJ2-7, with 9 bases lining up with TRBD1. The germline V gene has CDR1 LGHNA and CDR2 YSLEER. Trimming cost V 10 bases and J 1 base; bases outside gene matches: 8. This CDR3 is built from 14 residues. CDR3 amino acids: CATSPGTGSYEQYF. The CDR3, as DNA: TGCGCCACCAGTCCCGGGACAGGGTCCTACGAGCAGTACTTC.

This rearrangement joins TRBV7-8 to TRBJ1-2; D is perhaps TRBD1 (6 bases). The CDR3 consists of 14 residues. Germline V gene lookup returns CDR1 SGHVS and CDR2 FQNEAQ. The V gene lost 4 bases and the J gene lost 4 bases, with 13 bases spanning the gap. Written as DNA, the CDR3 is TGTGCCAGCAGCTCAGGACAGAACGTCTATGGCTACACCTTC. It encodes CASSSGQNVYGYTF. The full variable domain, rest sourced from reference TRBV7-8 and TRBJ1-2, is GAGVSQSPRYKVAKRGQDVALRCDPISGHVSLFWYQQALGQGPEFLTYFQNEAQLDKSGLPSDRFFAERPEGSVSTLKIQRTQQEDSAVYLCASSSGQNVYGYTFGSGTRLTVV.

The chain combines TRBV7-2 with TRBJ2-5; tentative D call: TRBD1 (6 bases). The CDR3 extends over 14 amino acids. CDR1 and CDR2 (germline): SGHTA, FQGNSA. V was shortened by 6 bases and J by 4 bases, with 15 bases between the two germline ends. In DNA, the CDR3 is TGTGCCAGCAGATCCGGACAGTACGGAGAGACCCAGTACTTC. Protein: CASRSGQYGETQYF. Supplemented by reference TRBV7-2 and TRBJ2-5, the full variable domain reads GAGVSQSPSNKVTEKGKDVELRCDPISGHTALYWYRQSLGQGLEFLIYFQGNSAPDKSGLPSDRFSAERTGGSVSTLTIQRTQQEDSAVYLCASRSGQYGETQYFGPGTRLLVL.

The chain couples TRBV7-2 to TRBJ2-7, with 10 positions matching TRBD2. The germline V gene encodes CDR1 SGHTA and CDR2 FQGNSA. The J segment lost 6 bases and the V segment lost 6 bases, leaving 14 bases of the junction unmatched. This CDR3 comprises 16 residues. The CDR3 bases are TGTGCCAGCAGTCGAACCTCGGGACTAGCGCCTCCCGAGCAGTACTTC. This encodes CASSRTSGLAPPEQYF.

This clone was seen once. The chain joins TRBV6-1 to TRBJ2-5; 7 nucleotides line up with TRBD2. The germline V gene encodes CDR1 MNHNS and CDR2 SASEGT. The V segment lost 7 bases and the J segment 2 bases; nucleotides outside the gene matches: 7. CDR3 length equals 14 residues. The CDR3 DNA reads as TGTGCCAGCATTGCGCGGGACTATCAAGAGACCCAGTACTTC. Its translation: CASIARDYQETQYF.

This chain uses TRBV6-1 with TRBJ2-7, with unresolved D. V gave up 4 bases and J gave up 2 bases, with 9 bases separating them. CDR3 length equals 13 residues. Germline CDR1 MNHNS, CDR2 SASEGT. CDR3 in amino acids: CASSADKAYEQYF. CDR3 DNA: TGTGCCAGCAGTGCAGACAAGGCCTACGAGCAGTACTTC.

The gene calls are TRBV19 and TRBJ1-2; 8 nucleotides line up with TRBD1. Germline V CDR1 and CDR2: LNHDA, SQIVND (reference sequence). The CDR3 has 13 amino acids. Germline trimming cut 7 bases from V and 4 bases from J; bases unmatched to any gene: 5. The CDR3: CASNYRGSYGYTF. CDR3 sequence (DNA): TGTGCCAGTAACTACAGGGGGTCCTATGGCTACACCTTC. Drawing the rest from reference TRBV19 and TRBJ1-2, the complete variable domain is DGGITQSPKYLFRKEGQNVTLSCEQNLNHDAMYWYRQDPGQGLRLIYYSQIVNDFQKGDIAEGYSVSREKKESFPLTVTSAQKNPTAFYLCASNYRGSYGYTFGSGTRLTVV.

The rearrangement uses TRBV30 and TRBJ2-7; D unresolved. Germline CDR1 GTSNPN, CDR2 SVGIG (reference sequence). The CDR3 has 15 amino acids. Trimming took off 1 base at V and 7 bases at J, with 20 bases between the two ends. The CDR3 is CAWSAGQVIFSEQYF. In nucleotides, the CDR3 is TGTGCCTGGAGTGCCGGCCAGGTTATCTTTAGTGAGCAGTACTTC.

This clone has more than one count but fewer than ten. The rearrangement joins TRBV9 to TRBJ1-2, with 8 bases that match TRBD1. The CDR3 runs to 14 residues. The V segment lost 4 bases and the J segment 4 bases; nucleotides outside the gene matches: 6. CDR1 and CDR2 (germline): SGDLS, YYNGEE. The CDR3 DNA reads TGTGCCAGCAGCCAGGGACAGGAGCTCTATGGCTACACCTTC. Amino acids: CASSQGQELYGYTF.

CDR3 nucleotide sequence: TGTGCCAGCAGTCTAAAGGCAGACCCGAACTATGGCTACACCTTC. Residues: CASSLKADPNYGYTF. This chain joins TRBV2 and TRBJ1-2; no firm D call. CDR3 size: 15 residues. Germline CDR1 SNHLY, CDR2 FYNNEI. Trimming took off 5 bases at V and 2 bases at J, with 15 bases between the two ends.

This chain links TRBV28 with TRBJ2-7; the D gene is possibly TRBD1 (6 bases). V was shortened by 4 bases and J by 2 bases, with 12 bases between the two germline ends. The CDR3 spans 14 residues. Germline-derived CDR1 and CDR2 are MDHEN and SYDVKM. Here the CDR3 reads CASSSTGWAYEQYF. CDR3 nucleotide sequence: TGTGCCAGCAGTTCAACAGGGTGGGCCTACGAGCAGTACTTC.

V usage is TRBV4-3 and J usage is TRBJ1-4, with D possibly matching TRBD1 (5 bases). The CDR3 contains 16 residues. Germline V gene sequence: CDR1 LGHNA, CDR2 YSLEER. The germline V and J ends were trimmed by 1 base and 4 bases, with 13 bases remaining between them. Written as DNA, the CDR3 is TGCGCCAGCAGCCAAGGGTTGGGGGTCCTTAATGAAAAACTGTTTTTT. Its protein is CASSQGLGVLNEKLFF.

The rearrangement uses TRBV9 and TRBJ1-1, with 7 bases matching TRBD1. This CDR3 contains 16 residues. The V and J ends lost 4 bases and 8 bases, in that order; junction bases with no gene match: 17. Germline loops: CDR1 SGDLS, CDR2 YYNGEE. CDR3 DNA sequence: TGTGCCAGCAGCTCCCCCGGGGGACAGCCATTAGGGGAAGCTTTCTTT. This encodes CASSSPGGQPLGEAFF.

This clone was counted a few times. CDR3 residues: CASSLPGGGEQYF. Here the CDR3 DNA reads TGTGCCAGCAGCTTACCCGGGGGAGGCGAGCAGTACTTC. V and J are TRBV11-1 and TRBJ2-7; a weak D match, TRBD2 (6 bases). This CDR3 comprises 13 residues. Trimming took 2 bases from V and 6 from J, leaving 11 bases between them. CDR1 is SGHAT, CDR2 FQDESV, per germline (reference sequence).

The chain recombines TRBV21-1 with TRBJ1-3; the tabulated D call, TRBD1, remains unverified against the DNA. TRBV21-1 represents a pseudogene. This CDR3 spans 16 amino acids. The CDR3 DNA reads as TGTGCCAGCAGCAGCCGACCAGGGGTTCTAGGAAACACCATATATTTT. Amino acids: CASSSRPGVLGNTIYF.

V and J are TRBV6-6 and TRBJ2-6; D possibly corresponds to TRBD1 (5 bases). This CDR3 is built from 15 residues. The V end was cut by 5 bases, the J end by 2 bases, with 10 bases between. Germline V gives CDR1 MNHNY, CDR2 SVGAGI (reference sequence). The CDR3 DNA sequence: TGTGCCAGCAGTAATCAGGGCGCTGGGGCCAACGTCCTGACTTTC. Its protein is CASSNQGAGANVLTF.

The V gene is TRBV28, the J gene TRBJ1-2; D may be TRBD1 (6 bases). The length of the CDR3 is 15 residues. CDR1 is MDHEN, CDR2 SYDVKM, per germline. The ends were cut back, 1 base at V and 6 bases at J, with 15 bases in the middle. The CDR3 DNA is TGTGCCAGCAGTTTATTGCGGTGGGGGCCCGATGGCTACACCTTC. Its protein is CASSLLRWGPDGYTF.

The V and J genes are TRBV10-3 and TRBJ2-4; D possibly uses TRBD1 or TRBD2 (6 bases each). V was shortened by 3 bases and J by 2 bases, with 17 bases between the two germline ends. The germline gives CDR1 ENHRY, CDR2 SYGVKD. The CDR3 has 17 amino acids. The CDR3 DNA follows: TGTGCCATCAGTGAAGACGCCGTCCGGGGGCCCAAAAACATTCAGTACTTC. Translating it yields CAISEDAVRGPKNIQYF.

This clone was seen only a few times. The chain couples TRBV7-6 to TRBJ1-6; D ambiguous. The germline CDR1 and CDR2 sequences are SGHVS and FNYEAQ. The CDR3 runs to 15 residues. The V and J ends lost 1 base and 5 bases respectively, with 9 bases between them. Here the CDR3 reads CASSLVAGNNSPLHF. CDR3 bases: TGTGCCAGCAGCTTAGTAGCCGGGAATAATTCACCCCTCCACTTT.

This clone was seen more than once but under ten times. The chain carries TRBV7-2 and TRBJ1-2; 10 bases map to TRBD1. CDR1 is SGHTA and CDR2 is FQGNSA in the germline V gene. The CDR3 covers 15 residues. Germline trimming cut 5 bases from V and 4 bases from J; bases unmatched to any gene: 7. This CDR3 is CASSPRQGAVYGYTF. Here the CDR3 DNA reads TGTGCCAGCAGCCCTAGACAGGGGGCTGTCTATGGCTACACCTTC.